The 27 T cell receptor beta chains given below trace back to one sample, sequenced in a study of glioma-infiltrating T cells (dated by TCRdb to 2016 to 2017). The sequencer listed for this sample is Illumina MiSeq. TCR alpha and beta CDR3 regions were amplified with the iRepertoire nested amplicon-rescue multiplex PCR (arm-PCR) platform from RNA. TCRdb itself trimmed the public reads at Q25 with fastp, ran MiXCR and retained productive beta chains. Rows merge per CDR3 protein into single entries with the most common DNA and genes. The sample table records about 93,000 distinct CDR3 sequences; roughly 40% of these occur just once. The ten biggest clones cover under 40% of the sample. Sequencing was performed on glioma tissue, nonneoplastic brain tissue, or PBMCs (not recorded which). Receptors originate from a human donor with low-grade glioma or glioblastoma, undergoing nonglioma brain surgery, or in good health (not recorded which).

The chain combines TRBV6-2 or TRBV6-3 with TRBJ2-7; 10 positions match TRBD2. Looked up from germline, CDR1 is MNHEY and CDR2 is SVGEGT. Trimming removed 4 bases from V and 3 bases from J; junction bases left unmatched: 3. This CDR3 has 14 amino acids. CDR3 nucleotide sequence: TGTGCCAGCAGTTTCGCTAGCGGGAGCTACGAGCAGTACTTC. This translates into CASSFASGSYEQYF.

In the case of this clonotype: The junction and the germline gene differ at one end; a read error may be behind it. CDR3 DNA: TGCACCAGCAGCCAAGATGGCGAGACCCAGTACTTC. Its translation: CTSSQDGETQYF. J is TRBJ2-5 and V is TRBV4-1; D gene unclear. The germline gives CDR1 MGHRA, CDR2 YSYEKL. CDR3 length equals 12 residues.

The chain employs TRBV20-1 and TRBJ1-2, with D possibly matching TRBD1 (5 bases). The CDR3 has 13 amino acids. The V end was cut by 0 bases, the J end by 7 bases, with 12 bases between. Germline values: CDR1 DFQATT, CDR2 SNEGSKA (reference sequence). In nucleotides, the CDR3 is TGCAGTGCTAGAGAAATCGGGGGATCTGGCTACACCTTC. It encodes CSAREIGGSGYTF.

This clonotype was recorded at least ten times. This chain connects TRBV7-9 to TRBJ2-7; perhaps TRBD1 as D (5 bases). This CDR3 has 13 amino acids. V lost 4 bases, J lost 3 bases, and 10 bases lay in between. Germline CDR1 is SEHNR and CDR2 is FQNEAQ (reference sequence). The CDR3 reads CASSSDSFYEQYF. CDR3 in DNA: TGTGCCAGCAGCTCTGACAGCTTCTACGAGCAGTACTTC.

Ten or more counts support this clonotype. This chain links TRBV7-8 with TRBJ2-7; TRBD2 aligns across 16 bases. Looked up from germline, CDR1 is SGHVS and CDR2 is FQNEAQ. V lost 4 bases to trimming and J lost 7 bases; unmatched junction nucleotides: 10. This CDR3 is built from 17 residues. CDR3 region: CASSYMGLAGGTLEQYF. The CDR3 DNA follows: TGTGCCAGCAGCTACATGGGACTAGCGGGAGGGACCCTAGAGCAGTACTTC.

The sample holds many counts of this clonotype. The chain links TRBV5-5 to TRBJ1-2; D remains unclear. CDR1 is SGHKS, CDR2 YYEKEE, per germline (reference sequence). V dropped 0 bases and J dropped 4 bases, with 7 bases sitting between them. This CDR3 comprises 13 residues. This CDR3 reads CASSLGSSYGYTF. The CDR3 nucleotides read TGTGCCAGCAGCTTGGGGTCCAGCTATGGCTACACCTTC.

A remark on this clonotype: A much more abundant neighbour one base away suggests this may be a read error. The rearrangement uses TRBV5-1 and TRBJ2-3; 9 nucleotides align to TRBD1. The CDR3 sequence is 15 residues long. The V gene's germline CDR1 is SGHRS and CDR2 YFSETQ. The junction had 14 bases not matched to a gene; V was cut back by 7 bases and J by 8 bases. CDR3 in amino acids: CASGTTGQGAGTQYF. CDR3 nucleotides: TGCGCCAGCGGCACCACGGGACAGGGCGCAGGTACGCAGTATTTT. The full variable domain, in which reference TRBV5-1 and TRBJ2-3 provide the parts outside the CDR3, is KAGVTQTPRYLIKTRGQQVTLSCSPISGHRSVSWYQQTPGQGLQFLFEYFSETQRNKGNFPGRFSGRQFSNSRSEMNVSTLELGDSALYLCASGTTGQGAGTQYFGPGTRLTVL.

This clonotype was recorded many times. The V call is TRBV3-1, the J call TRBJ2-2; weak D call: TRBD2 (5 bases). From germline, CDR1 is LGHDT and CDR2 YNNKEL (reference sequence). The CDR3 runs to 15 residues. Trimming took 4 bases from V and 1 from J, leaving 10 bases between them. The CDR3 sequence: CASSPTSGNTGELFF. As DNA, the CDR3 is TGTGCCAGCAGCCCAACTAGTGGGAACACCGGGGAGCTGTTTTTT. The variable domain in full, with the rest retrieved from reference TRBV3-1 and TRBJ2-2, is DTAVSQTPKYLVTQMGNDKSIKCEQNLGHDTMYWYKQDSKKFLKIMFSYNNKELIINETVPNRFSPKSPDKAHLNLHINSLELGDSAVYFCASSPTSGNTGELFFGEGSRLTVL.

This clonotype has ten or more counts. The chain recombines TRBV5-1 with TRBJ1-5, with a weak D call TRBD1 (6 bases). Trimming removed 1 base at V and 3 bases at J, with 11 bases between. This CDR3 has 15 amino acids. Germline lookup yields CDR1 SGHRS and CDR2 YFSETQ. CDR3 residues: CASSLQGRFNQPQHF. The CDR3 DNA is TGCGCCAGCAGCTTGCAGGGGCGCTTCAATCAGCCCCAGCATTTT.

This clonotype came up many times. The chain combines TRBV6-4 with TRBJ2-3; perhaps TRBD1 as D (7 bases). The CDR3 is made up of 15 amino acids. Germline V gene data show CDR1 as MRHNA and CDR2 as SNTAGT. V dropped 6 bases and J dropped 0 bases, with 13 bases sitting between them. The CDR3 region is CASRGQRASTDTQYF. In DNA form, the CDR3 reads TGTGCCAGCAGGGGACAGCGGGCGAGCACAGATACGCAGTATTTT.

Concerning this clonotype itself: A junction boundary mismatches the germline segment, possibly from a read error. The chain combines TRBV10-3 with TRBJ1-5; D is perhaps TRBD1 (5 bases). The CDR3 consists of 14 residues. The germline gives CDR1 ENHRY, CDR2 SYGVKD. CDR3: CATSRDGVNQPQHF. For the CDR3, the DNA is TGTGCCACCTCGCGGGACGGAGTGAATCAGCCCCAGCACTTT.

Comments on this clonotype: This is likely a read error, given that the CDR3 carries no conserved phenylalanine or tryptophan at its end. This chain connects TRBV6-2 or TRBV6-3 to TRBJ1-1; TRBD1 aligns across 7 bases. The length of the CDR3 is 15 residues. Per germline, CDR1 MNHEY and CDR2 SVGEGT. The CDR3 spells CASSPSRDSSSEAFL. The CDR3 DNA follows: TGCGCCAGCAGTCCCTCCCGGGACAGCTCGTCTGAAGCTTTCCTT.

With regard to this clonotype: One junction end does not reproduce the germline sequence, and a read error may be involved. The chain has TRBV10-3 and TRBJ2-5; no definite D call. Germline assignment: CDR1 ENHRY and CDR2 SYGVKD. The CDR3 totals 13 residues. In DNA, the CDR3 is TGTGCCATCAGTGAGGGAATCCATGAGACCCAGAACTTC. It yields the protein CAISEGIHETQNF.

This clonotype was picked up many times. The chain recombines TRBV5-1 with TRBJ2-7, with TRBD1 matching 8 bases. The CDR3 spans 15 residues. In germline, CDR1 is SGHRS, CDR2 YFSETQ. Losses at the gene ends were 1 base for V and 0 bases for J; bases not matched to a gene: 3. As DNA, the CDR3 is TGCGCCAGCAGCTTGAGGACAGGGAACTCCTACGAGCAGTACTTC. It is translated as CASSLRTGNSYEQYF.

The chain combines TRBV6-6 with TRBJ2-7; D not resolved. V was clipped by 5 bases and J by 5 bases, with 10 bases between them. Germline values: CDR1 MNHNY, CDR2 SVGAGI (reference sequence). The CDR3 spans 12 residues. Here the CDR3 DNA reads TGTGCCAGCAGTCCGACTTACAACGAGCAGTACTTC. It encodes CASSPTYNEQYF.

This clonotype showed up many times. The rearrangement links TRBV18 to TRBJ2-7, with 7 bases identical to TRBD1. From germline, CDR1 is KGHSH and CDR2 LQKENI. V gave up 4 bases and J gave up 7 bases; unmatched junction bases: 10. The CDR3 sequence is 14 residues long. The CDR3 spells CASSRDREIGEQYF. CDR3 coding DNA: TGTGCCAGCTCACGCGACAGGGAGATTGGTGAGCAGTACTTC.

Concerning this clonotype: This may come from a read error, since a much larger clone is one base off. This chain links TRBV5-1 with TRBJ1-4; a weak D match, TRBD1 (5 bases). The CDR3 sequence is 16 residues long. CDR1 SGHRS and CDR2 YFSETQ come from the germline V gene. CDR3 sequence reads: CASSLYSGTDNEKLLF. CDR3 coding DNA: TGCGCCAGCAGCTTGTACTCCGGGACGGATAATGAAAAACTGTTGTTT.

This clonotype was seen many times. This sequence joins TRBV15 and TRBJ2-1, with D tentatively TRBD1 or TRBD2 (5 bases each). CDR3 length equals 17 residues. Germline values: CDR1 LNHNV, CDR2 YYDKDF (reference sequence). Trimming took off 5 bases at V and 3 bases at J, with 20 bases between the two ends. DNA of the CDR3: TGTGCCACCAGCTCTACGACCGGGACGGATATCTACAATGAGCAGTTCTTC. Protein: CATSSTTGTDIYNEQFF.

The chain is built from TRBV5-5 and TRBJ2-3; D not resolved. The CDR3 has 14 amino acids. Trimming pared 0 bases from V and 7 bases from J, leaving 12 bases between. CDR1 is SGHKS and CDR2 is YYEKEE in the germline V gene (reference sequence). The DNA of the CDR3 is TGTGCCAGCAGCTTGGAATGGGGTGCAAATACGCAGTATTTT. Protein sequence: CASSLEWGANTQYF.

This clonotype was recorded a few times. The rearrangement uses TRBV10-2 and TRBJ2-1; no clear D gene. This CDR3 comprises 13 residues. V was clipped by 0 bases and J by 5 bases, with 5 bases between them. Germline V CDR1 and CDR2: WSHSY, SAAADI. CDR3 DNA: TGCGCCAGCAGTGAGTCCCCCGACAATGAGCAGTTCTTC. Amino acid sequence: CASSESPDNEQFF.

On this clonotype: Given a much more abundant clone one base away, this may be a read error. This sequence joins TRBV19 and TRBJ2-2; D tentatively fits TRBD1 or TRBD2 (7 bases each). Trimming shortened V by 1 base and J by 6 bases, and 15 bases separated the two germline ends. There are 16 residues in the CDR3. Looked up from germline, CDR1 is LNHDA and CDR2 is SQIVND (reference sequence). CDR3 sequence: CASSIVLPGGAGELFF. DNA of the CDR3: TGTGCCAGTAGTATAGTCCTCCCAGGGGGGGCCGGGGAGCTGTTTTTT.

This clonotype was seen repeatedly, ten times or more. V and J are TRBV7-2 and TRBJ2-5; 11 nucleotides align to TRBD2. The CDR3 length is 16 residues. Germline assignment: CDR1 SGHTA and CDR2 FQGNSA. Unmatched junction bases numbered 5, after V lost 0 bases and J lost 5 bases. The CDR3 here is CASSLALAGGVETQYF. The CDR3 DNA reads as TGTGCCAGCAGCTTAGCGCTAGCGGGAGGTGTGGAGACCCAGTACTTC. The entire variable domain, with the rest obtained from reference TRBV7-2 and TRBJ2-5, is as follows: GAGVSQSPSNKVTEKGKDVELRCDPISGHTALYWYRQSLGQGLEFLIYFQGNSAPDKSGLPSDRFSAERTGGSVSTLTIQRTQQEDSAVYLCASSLALAGGVETQYFGPGTRLLVL.

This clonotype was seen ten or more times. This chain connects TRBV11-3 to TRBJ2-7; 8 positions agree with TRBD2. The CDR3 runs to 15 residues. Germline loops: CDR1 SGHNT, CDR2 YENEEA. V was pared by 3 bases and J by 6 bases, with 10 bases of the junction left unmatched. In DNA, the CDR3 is TGTGCCAGCAGCTTTGGGGCTAGCGGGTACTCCGAGCAGTACTTC. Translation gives CASSFGASGYSEQYF.

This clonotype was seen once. The CDR3 spells CASVLSGSRQYF. CDR3 DNA: TGTGCCAGCGTATTATCAGGATCTAGGCAGTACTTC. The chain links TRBV7-2 to TRBJ2-5; no clear D. This CDR3 spans 12 amino acids. Germline CDR1 is SGHTA and CDR2 is FQGNSA. The germline V and J ends were trimmed by 8 bases and 11 bases, with 18 bases remaining between them. Full variable domain (rest looked up from reference TRBV7-2 and TRBJ2-5): GAGVSQSPSNKVTEKGKDVELRCDPISGHTALYWYRQSLGQGLEFLIYFQGNSAPDKSGLPSDRFSAERTGGSVSTLTIQRTQQEDSAVYLCASVLSGSRQYFGPGTRLLVL.

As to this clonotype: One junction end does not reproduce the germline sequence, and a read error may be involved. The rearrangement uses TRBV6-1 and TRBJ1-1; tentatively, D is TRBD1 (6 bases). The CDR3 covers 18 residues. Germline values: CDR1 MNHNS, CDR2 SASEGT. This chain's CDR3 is CANSERGEVLARARRGFF. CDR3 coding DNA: TGTGCCAACAGTGAAAGGGGGGAGGTTTTGGCGAGGGCGCGTAGGGGTTTCTTT.

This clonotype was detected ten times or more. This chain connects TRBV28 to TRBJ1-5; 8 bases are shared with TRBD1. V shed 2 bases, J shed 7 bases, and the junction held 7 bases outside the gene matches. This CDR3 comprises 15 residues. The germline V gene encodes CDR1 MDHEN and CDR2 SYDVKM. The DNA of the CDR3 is TGTGCCAGCAGTTTAAATTACAGGGGGACCCAGCCCCAGCATTTT. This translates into CASSLNYRGTQPQHF.

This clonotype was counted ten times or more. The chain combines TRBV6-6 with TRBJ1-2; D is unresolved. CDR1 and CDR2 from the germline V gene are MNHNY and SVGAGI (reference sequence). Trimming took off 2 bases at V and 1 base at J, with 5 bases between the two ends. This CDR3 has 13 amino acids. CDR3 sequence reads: CASSYTVNYGYTF. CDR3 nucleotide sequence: TGTGCCAGCAGTTACACGGTTAACTATGGCTACACCTTC.